This is a list of T cell receptor beta chains from one sample in a study of T cell responses to AZD1222 COVID-19 vaccine. Some clones are missing from TCRdb's copy, which holds only in-frame ones; the method was immunoSEQ multiplex PCR. This table has roughly 120,000 clones, around 86% appearing once. Here the sequenced sample was peripheral blood, taken on day 0 of AZD1222 vaccination. These receptors came from an adult in good health. Both conserved end residues are part of each CDR3. A D gene is named only where the DNA matches it firmly. Some rows mark clone size as missing; the rest say once, few, many or name a class of expanded clone.

j_call clone_size cdr3_length d_call v_call cdr3_nt cdr3_aa
TRBJ2-6 NA 14 NA TRBV11-2 TGTGCCAGCAGCGCGACCTCTGGGGCCAACGTCCTGACTTTC CASSATSGANVLTF
TRBJ1-2 NA 14 NA TRBV19 TGTGCCAGTAGTATAGAGCGGGTCAACTATGGCTACACCTTC CASSIERVNYGYTF
TRBJ1-1 NA 17 TRBD1 TRBV7-2 TGTGCCAGCAGCTTAGCGCTCCAGGGGGCGGGGGCCACTGAAGCTTTCTTT CASSLALQGAGATEAFF
TRBJ2-2 NA 16 NA TRBV30 TGTGCCTGGAGAATCCCAGAGGGACCAAACACCGGGGAGCTGTTTTTT CAWRIPEGPNTGELFF
TRBJ1-6 NA 15 NA TRBV5-4 TGTGCCAGCAGCCACACCGGGGCAACGAATTCACCCCTCCACTTT CASSHTGATNSPLHF
TRBJ1-6 NA 15 NA TRBV13 TGTGCCAGCAGCTGGAAGGGGACCTATAATTCACCCCTCCACTTT CASSWKGTYNSPLHF
TRBJ1-1 NA 15 NA TRBV14 TGTGCCAGCAGCCGATTGGGGGCCCTGAACACTGAAGCTTTCTTT CASSRLGALNTEAFF
TRBJ1-2 NA 14 NA TRBV19 TGTGCCAGTAGTATAGGTCCCAGGGTCTATGGCTACACCTTC CASSIGPRVYGYTF
TRBJ2-3 NA 15 TRBD2 TRBV2 TGTGCCAGCAGGCCGGGCGGGGGGGAGACAGATACGCAGTATTTT CASRPGGGETDTQYF
TRBJ2-1 NA 12 NA TRBV12-3/TRBV12-4 TGTGCCAGCAACCCGGGCCTCAATGAGCAGTTCTTC CASNPGLNEQFF
TRBJ1-2 NA 13 NA TRBV3-1/TRBV3-2 TGTGCCAGCAGCCAACTCAGGGCTTATGGCTACACCTTC CASSQLRAYGYTF
TRBJ1-1 NA 16 TRBD1 TRBV7-8 TGTGCCAGCAGACATGTCAGGACAGGGCTAAACACTGAAGCTTTCTTT CASRHVRTGLNTEAFF
TRBJ1-5 NA 14 NA TRBV27 TGTGCCAGCAGTTTCAGGGGCGGCAATCAGCCCCAGCATTTT CASSFRGGNQPQHF
TRBJ2-7 NA 15 NA TRBV6-2/TRBV6-3 TGTGCCAGCAGACCTACCGGGACTGGTTCCTACGAGCAGTACTTC CASRPTGTGSYEQYF
TRBJ1-1 few 16 NA TRBV4-2 TGTGCCAGCAGCCAAGATTTGCGTGGGGGGAACACTGAAGCTTTCTTT CASSQDLRGGNTEAFF
TRBJ2-5 NA 19 TRBD2 TRBV7-6 TGTGCCAGCGCCCTCCCCGGGGGGGCCCCATCTCGACGGGAAGAGACCCAGTACTTC CASALPGGAPSRREETQYF
TRBJ1-5 NA 14 NA TRBV21-1 TGTGCCAGCCCGGCCCCGACCGGGAGTCAGCCCCAGCATTTT CASPAPTGSQPQHF
TRBJ1-3 NA 16 NA TRBV7-2 TGTGCCAGCAGCTCCCGGGCCCCTTTTGATGGAAACACCATATATTTT CASSSRAPFDGNTIYF
TRBJ1-1 NA 14 NA TRBV5-4 TGTGCCAGCAGCTTGGACAGTCGGGGGACTGAAGCTTTCTTT CASSLDSRGTEAFF
TRBJ1-5 NA 16 TRBD1 TRBV4-3 TGCGCCAGCAGCCAGGACACCGGGACAGGGAGCATACCCCAGCATTTT CASSQDTGTGSIPQHF
TRBJ1-4 few 18 TRBD1 TRBV7-9 TGTGCCAGCAGCTTAGCATCGACAGGGGGAGGTCGAAATGAAAAACTGTTTTTT CASSLASTGGGRNEKLFF
TRBJ2-7 NA 16 NA TRBV4-2 TGTGCCAGCAGCCGCGGGGCCAGGGGGGACTCCTACGAGCAGTACTTC CASSRGARGDSYEQYF
TRBJ2-2 few 15 TRBD2 TRBV6-1 TGTGCCAGCAGTGAGCTAGCGGGGGGGAGCGGGGAGCTGTTTTTT CASSELAGGSGELFF
TRBJ1-5 once 15 TRBD1 TRBV30 TGTGCCTGGAACCTTGGGACAGCTAGCAATCAGCCCCAGCATTTT CAWNLGTASNQPQHF
TRBJ1-2 NA 15 NA TRBV18 TGTGCCAGCTCACCCCAGCAGGGATCTAACTATGGCTACACCTTC CASSPQQGSNYGYTF
TRBJ2-1 NA 12 NA TRBV9 TGTGCCAGCAGCGTAGTGGTAGGAGAGCAGTTCTTC CASSVVVGEQFF
TRBJ2-1 once 17 NA TRBV5-6 TGTGCCAGCAGCCCCTTCGGAACAGGAGTCGCGGGGAATGAGCAGTTCTTC CASSPFGTGVAGNEQFF
TRBJ1-1 few 15 NA TRBV28 TGTGCCAGCACCCGTTTTTCGGGGGGTAACACTGAAGCTTTCTTT CASTRFSGGNTEAFF
TRBJ2-7 NA 14 TRBD1 TRBV7-2 TGTGCCAGCAGCTTCGGGACAGGATCCTACGAGCAGTACTTC CASSFGTGSYEQYF
TRBJ1-4 NA 14 NA TRBV7-9 TGTGCCAGCTGCCAGGCAGGGCTTAATGAAAAACTGTTTTTT CASCQAGLNEKLFF
TRBJ2-6 NA 16 NA TRBV7-8 TGTGCCAGCAGCTTTGGGGGGCCTTCTGGGGCCAACGTCCTGACTTTC CASSFGGPSGANVLTF
TRBJ1-1 NA 15 TRBD1 TRBV27 TGTGCCAGCCCCCCCCCAGGGGGACACAACACTGAAGCTTTCTTT CASPPPGGHNTEAFF
TRBJ2-7 once 16 NA TRBV5-5 TGTGCCAGCAGCTTGGGGGACCCCAGAGGCTCCTACGAGCAGTACTTC CASSLGDPRGSYEQYF
TRBJ2-7 NA 12 NA TRBV14 TGTGCCAGCAGCCAAGACCTTTGGGAGCAGTACTTC CASSQDLWEQYF
TRBJ1-5 once 20 TRBD1 TRBV5-3 TGTGCCAGAAGCTGGGTAGACGGACAGGGCGCCACGAAAAGCAATCAGCCCCAGCATTTT CARSWVDGQGATKSNQPQHF
TRBJ2-3 NA 14 NA TRBV2 TGTGCCAGCAGACGTGGGCCGGGCACAGATACGCAGTATTTT CASRRGPGTDTQYF
TRBJ1-2 NA 13 TRBD1 TRBV12-3/TRBV12-4 TGTGCCAGTACAGGGGGGGTTAACTATGGCTACACCTTC CASTGGVNYGYTF
TRBJ2-3 NA 15 NA TRBV6-5 TGTGCCAGCAGTCCAAACGGCCAGGGCACAGATACGCAGTATTTT CASSPNGQGTDTQYF
TRBJ2-7 NA 13 NA TRBV30 TGTGCCTGGAGTCCCGACATCGCCTACGAGCAGTACTTC CAWSPDIAYEQYF
TRBJ1-1 NA 15 NA TRBV6-1 TGTGCCAGCAGTACACCGGGTGCCCCGGCCACTGAAGCTTTCTTT CASSTPGAPATEAFF
TRBJ2-5 NA 12 NA TRBV30 TGTGCCTATACGACAGGTCAAGAGACCCAGTACTTC CAYTTGQETQYF
TRBJ2-2 NA 14 NA TRBV7-6 TGTGCCAGCAGCTTAGTAGGTTCCGCCGGGGAGCTGTTTTTT CASSLVGSAGELFF
TRBJ2-7 NA 14 TRBD2 TRBV27 TGTGCCAGCAGTTTAAAGGCAGGGACTAGCGAGCAGTACTTC CASSLKAGTSEQYF
TRBJ1-2 NA 13 TRBD1 TRBV9 TGTGCCAGCAGCGTAGCCAGGGGGCTAGGCTACACCTTC CASSVARGLGYTF
TRBJ1-1 NA 16 NA TRBV15 TGTGCCACCAGCAGAGTGGGAAACAGCCTGAACACTGAAGCTTTCTTT CATSRVGNSLNTEAFF
TRBJ2-3 once 15 NA TRBV4-3 TGCGCCAGCAGCCACTACCCAGATCGCACAGATACGCAGTATTTT CASSHYPDRTDTQYF
TRBJ2-5 NA 13 NA TRBV11-3 TGTGCCAGCAGCCCCGGAGGGCAAGAGACCCAGTACTTC CASSPGGQETQYF
TRBJ1-1 NA 12 NA TRBV10-2 TGCGCCAGCAGGAGGGGGGAAACTGAAGCTTTCTTT CASRRGETEAFF
TRBJ1-2 NA 15 NA TRBV10-3 TGTGCCATCAGCAGTACAGGGATGGGGGGCTATGGCTACACCTTC CAISSTGMGGYGYTF
TRBJ1-5 NA 14 NA TRBV18 TGTGCCAGCTCATCCCGGTTCGGGGCCGAGATACAGCATTTT CASSSRFGAEIQHF
TRBJ2-1 NA 14 NA TRBV19 TGTGCCAGTAGTCCGGGCCAGCGACGGAATGAGCAGTTCTTC CASSPGQRRNEQFF
TRBJ2-2 once 12 NA TRBV13 TGTGCCAGCAGGTGGGGCAGCGGGGAGCTGTTTTTT CASRWGSGELFF
TRBJ1-2 NA 14 NA TRBV7-2 TGTGCCAGCAGCTTAGGGATACAGGGATCGGGCTACACCTTC CASSLGIQGSGYTF
TRBJ2-5 NA 16 NA TRBV15 TGTGCCACCAGCAGAGATCATGACAGCCTCCAAGAGACCCAGTACTTC CATSRDHDSLQETQYF
TRBJ2-7 NA 20 TRBD2 TRBV9 TGTGCCATCCCCGCCGGGACTAGCGGGGGGTCGGGGCCCCCTACCTACGAGCAGTACTTC CAIPAGTSGGSGPPTYEQYF
TRBJ2-3 NA 16 TRBD1 TRBV19 TGTGCCAGTAGTATTCGGGACAGGGGGCAAGCAGATACGCAGTATTTT CASSIRDRGQADTQYF
TRBJ2-5 NA 19 TRBD1 TRBV5-1 TGCGCCAGCAGCAGGCCGACAGGGGGCACCATAGGATTCCAAGAGACCCAGTACTTC CASSRPTGGTIGFQETQYF
TRBJ2-2 NA 14 NA TRBV10-3 TGTGCCATCAGTCCGGACAGACGGACCGGGGAGCTGTTTTTT CAISPDRRTGELFF